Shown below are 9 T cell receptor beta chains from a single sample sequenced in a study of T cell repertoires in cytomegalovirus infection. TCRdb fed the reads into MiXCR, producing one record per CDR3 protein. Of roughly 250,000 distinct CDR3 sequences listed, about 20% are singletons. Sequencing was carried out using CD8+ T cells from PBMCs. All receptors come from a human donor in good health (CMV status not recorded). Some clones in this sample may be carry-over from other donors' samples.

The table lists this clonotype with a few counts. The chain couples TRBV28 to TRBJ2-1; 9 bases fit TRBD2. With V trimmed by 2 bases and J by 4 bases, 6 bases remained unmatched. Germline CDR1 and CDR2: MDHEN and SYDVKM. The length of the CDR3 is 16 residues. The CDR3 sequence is CASSLRGGAFYNEQFF. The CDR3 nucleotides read TGTGCCAGCAGTTTACGCGGGGGGGCGTTTTACAATGAGCAGTTCTTC.

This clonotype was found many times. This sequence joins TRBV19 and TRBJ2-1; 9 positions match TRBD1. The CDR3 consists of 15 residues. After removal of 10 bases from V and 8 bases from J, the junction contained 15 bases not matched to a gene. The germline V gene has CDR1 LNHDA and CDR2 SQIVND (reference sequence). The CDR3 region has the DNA TGTGCCACCGCCTCGCCGGGACAGGGAAAGGATGAGCAGTTCTTC. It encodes CATASPGQGKDEQFF.

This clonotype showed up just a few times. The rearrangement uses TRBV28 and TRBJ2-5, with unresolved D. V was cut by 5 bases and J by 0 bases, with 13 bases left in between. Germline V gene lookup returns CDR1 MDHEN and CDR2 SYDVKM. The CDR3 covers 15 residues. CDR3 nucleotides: TGTGCCAGCAGTCCGGGCGGCCCGTACCAAGAGACCCAGTACTTC. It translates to CASSPGGPYQETQYF.

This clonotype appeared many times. The DNA of the CDR3 is TGCAGCGCCGAGGGAACAAACTATGGCTACACCTTC. This gives the protein CSAEGTNYGYTF. The V call is TRBV29-1, the J call TRBJ1-2; D unclear. There are 12 residues in the CDR3. Germline assignment: CDR1 SQVTM and CDR2 ANQGSEA. V was pared by 7 bases and J by 2 bases, with 11 bases between.

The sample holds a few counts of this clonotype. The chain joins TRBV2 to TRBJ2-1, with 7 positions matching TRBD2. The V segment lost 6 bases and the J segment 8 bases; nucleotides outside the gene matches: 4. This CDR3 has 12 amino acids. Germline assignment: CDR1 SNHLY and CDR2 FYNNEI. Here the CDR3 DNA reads TGTGCCAGCAGGGCGGGGGTCGATGAGCAGTTCTTC. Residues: CASRAGVDEQFF.

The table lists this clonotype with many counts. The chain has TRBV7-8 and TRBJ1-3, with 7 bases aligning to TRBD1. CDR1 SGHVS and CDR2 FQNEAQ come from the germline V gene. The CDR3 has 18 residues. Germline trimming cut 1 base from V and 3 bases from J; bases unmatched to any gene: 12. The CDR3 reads CASSLDWDRSVNGNTIYF. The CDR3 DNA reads TGTGCCAGCAGCTTAGATTGGGACAGATCGGTCAATGGAAACACCATATATTTT.

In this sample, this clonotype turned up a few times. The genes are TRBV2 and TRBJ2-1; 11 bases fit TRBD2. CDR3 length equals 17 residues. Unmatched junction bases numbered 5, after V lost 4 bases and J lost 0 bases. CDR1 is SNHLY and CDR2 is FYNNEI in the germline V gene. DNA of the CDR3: TGTGCCAGCAGTGGACCTAGCGGGGGGAGCTCCTACAATGAGCAGTTCTTC. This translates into CASSGPSGGSSYNEQFF.

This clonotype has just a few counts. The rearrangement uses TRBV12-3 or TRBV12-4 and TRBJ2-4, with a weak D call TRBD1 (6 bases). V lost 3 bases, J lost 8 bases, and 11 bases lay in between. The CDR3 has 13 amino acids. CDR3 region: CASSFTGQDIQYF. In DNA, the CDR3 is TGTGCCAGCAGTTTTACAGGGCAAGACATTCAGTACTTC.

For the CDR3, the DNA is TGTGCCAGCAGTTTCGTCACCTCCTACGAGCAGTACTTC. Translation gives CASSFVTSYEQYF. The V gene is TRBV28, the J gene TRBJ2-7; no definite D call. Trimming stripped 3 bases from V and 0 bases from J, with 6 bases between. CDR1 is MDHEN and CDR2 is SYDVKM in the germline V gene. The CDR3 loop spans 13 amino acids.